This TCR beta chain is from a study of tumor-infiltrating lymphocytes in oesophageal squamous cell carcinoma. Germline V gives CDR1 SGHTA, CDR2 FQGNSA. The CDR3 is 15 amino acids. Each CDR3 protein gets one entry after TCRdb re-called the PCR reads with MiXCR. This sample has about 15,000 distinct CDR3 sequences, with over 50% found just once. Input material: esophageal tumor tissue. This receptor was obtained from a female donor with esophageal squamous cell carcinoma. The chain combines TRBV7-2 with TRBJ2-6; TRBD2 matches 10 bases. The tail of the sequence fits TRBJ2-1 better, so the J call may be wrong. In DNA form, the CDR3 reads TGTGCCAGCAGCTTAGCAGCGGGAGGGTCCTACGAGCAGTTCTTC. This gives the protein CASSLAAGGSYEQFF.